These T cell receptor beta chains were read from a single sample in a study of cytomegalovirus exposure and HLA in healthy donors. Method: immunoSEQ multiplex PCR; TCRdb's copy keeps in-frame clones and lacks some. Here the sample table reports 85,000 to 110,000 clones. The material sequenced was PBMCs. The receptors were sampled from a man aged 35 to 55 in good health and CMV-seronegative. Both conserved end residues are part of each CDR3. Each record gives: CDR3 protein, CDR3 DNA, V gene, D gene, J gene. A D gene is named only where the DNA matches it firmly.

cdr3_aa: CASSSAGGTAGGELFF; cdr3_nt: TGTGCCAGCAGCTCGGCGGGCGGCACGGCCGGCGGGGAGCTGTTTTTT; v_call: TRBV7-2; d_call: NA; j_call: TRBJ2-2
cdr3_aa: CASRLTGGGYTF; cdr3_nt: TGTGCCAGCAGACTGACAGGGGGCGGCTACACCTTC; v_call: TRBV6-5; d_call: TRBD1; j_call: TRBJ1-2
cdr3_aa: CASLNSNYGYTF; cdr3_nt: TGTGCCAGTCTCAACAGCAACTATGGCTACACCTTC; v_call: TRBV19; d_call: NA; j_call: TRBJ1-2
cdr3_aa: CASSQATGPGELFF; cdr3_nt: TGTGCCAGCAGCCAAGCCACAGGACCCGGGGAGCTGTTTTTT; v_call: TRBV4-2; d_call: NA; j_call: TRBJ2-2
cdr3_aa: CASSATPTYEQYF; cdr3_nt: TGTGCCAGCAGCGCGACACCTACCTACGAGCAGTACTTC; v_call: TRBV11-3; d_call: NA; j_call: TRBJ2-7
cdr3_aa: CASSLGLAGTYNEQFF; cdr3_nt: TGTGCCAGCAGCTTAGGGCTAGCGGGCACCTACAATGAGCAGTTCTTC; v_call: TRBV7-9; d_call: TRBD2; j_call: TRBJ2-1
cdr3_aa: CASSSWTGMNTEAFF; cdr3_nt: TGTGCCAGCAGCTCCTGGACAGGAATGAACACTGAAGCTTTCTTT; v_call: TRBV7-9; d_call: TRBD1; j_call: TRBJ1-1
cdr3_aa: CASSQIAGVPEQYF; cdr3_nt: TGTGCCAGTAGTCAAATAGCGGGAGTTCCCGAGCAGTACTTC; v_call: TRBV19; d_call: TRBD2; j_call: TRBJ2-7
cdr3_aa: CASGGATYEQYF; cdr3_nt: TGTGCCAGCGGCGGGGCTACCTACGAGCAGTACTTC; v_call: TRBV13; d_call: NA; j_call: TRBJ2-7
cdr3_aa: CASSMRLLTSYEQYF; cdr3_nt: TGTGCCAGCAGTATGAGACTCCTAACCTCCTACGAGCAGTACTTC; v_call: TRBV27; d_call: NA; j_call: TRBJ2-7
cdr3_aa: CASSRPRQANTEAFF; cdr3_nt: TGTGCCAGCAGCCGACCAAGACAGGCAAACACTGAAGCTTTCTTT; v_call: TRBV6-6; d_call: NA; j_call: TRBJ1-1
cdr3_aa: CASSGDRGPLGYGYTF; cdr3_nt: TGTGCCAGCAGTGGGGACAGGGGACCCTTAGGGTATGGCTACACCTTC; v_call: TRBV25-1; d_call: TRBD1; j_call: TRBJ1-2
cdr3_aa: CASSKLSGVGDTQYF; cdr3_nt: TGTGCCAGCAGTAAACTTAGCGGAGTGGGAGATACGCAGTATTTT; v_call: TRBV6-6; d_call: NA; j_call: TRBJ2-3
cdr3_aa: CASSVAPSGGAPEQFF; cdr3_nt: TGTGCCAGCAGCGTAGCTCCTAGCGGGGGGGCCCCCGAGCAGTTCTTC; v_call: TRBV9; d_call: TRBD2; j_call: TRBJ2-1
cdr3_aa: CASSPGLPGELFF; cdr3_nt: TGTGCCAGCAGCCCGGGACTACCCGGGGAGCTGTTTTTT; v_call: TRBV14; d_call: TRBD2; j_call: TRBJ2-2
cdr3_aa: CASSQVTVDTEAFF; cdr3_nt: TGTGCCAGCTCACAAGTAACGGTGGACACTGAAGCTTTCTTT; v_call: TRBV18; d_call: NA; j_call: TRBJ1-1
cdr3_aa: CASSSDSGLAGAEQYF; cdr3_nt: TGTGCCAGCAGCTCGGACTCGGGACTAGCGGGGGCTGAGCAGTACTTC; v_call: TRBV11-2; d_call: TRBD2; j_call: TRBJ2-7
cdr3_aa: CASSFGGASYEQYF; cdr3_nt: TGTGCCAGCAGTTTTGGGGGGGCCTCCTACGAGCAGTACTTC; v_call: TRBV27; d_call: NA; j_call: TRBJ2-7
cdr3_aa: CASSPLGQGHGYTF; cdr3_nt: TGTGCCAGCTCACCCCTGGGACAGGGGCATGGCTACACCTTC; v_call: TRBV18; d_call: TRBD1; j_call: TRBJ1-2
cdr3_aa: CASSEPGQGVNTEAFF; cdr3_nt: TGTGCCAGCAGCGAGCCGGGACAGGGAGTGAACACTGAAGCTTTCTTT; v_call: TRBV9; d_call: TRBD1; j_call: TRBJ1-1
cdr3_aa: CASSLDRVEETQYF; cdr3_nt: TGTGCCAGCAGCTTGGACAGGGTGGAAGAGACCCAGTACTTC; v_call: TRBV5-4; d_call: NA; j_call: TRBJ2-5
cdr3_aa: CASSQDRAGNTEAFF; cdr3_nt: TGCGCCAGCAGCCAAGATCGCGCGGGGAACACTGAAGCTTTCTTT; v_call: TRBV4-3; d_call: NA; j_call: TRBJ1-1
cdr3_aa: CASEGAGANVLTF; cdr3_nt: TGTGCCAGCGAAGGGGCTGGGGCCAACGTCCTGACTTTC; v_call: TRBV2; d_call: NA; j_call: TRBJ2-6
cdr3_aa: CASETGTGDSNEQFF; cdr3_nt: TGTGCCAGTGAAACCGGGACAGGGGACTCCAATGAGCAGTTCTTC; v_call: TRBV19; d_call: TRBD1; j_call: TRBJ2-1
cdr3_aa: CASSPGGLRSGYEQYF; cdr3_nt: TGTGCCAGCAGCCCAGGTGGTTTGCGGTCAGGGTACGAGCAGTACTTC; v_call: TRBV27; d_call: NA; j_call: TRBJ2-7
cdr3_aa: CASSGLAGGQETQYF; cdr3_nt: TGTGCCAGCAGTGGACTAGCGGGGGGGCAAGAGACCCAGTACTTC; v_call: TRBV6-1; d_call: TRBD2; j_call: TRBJ2-5
cdr3_aa: CASSPPGSLTTDTQYF; cdr3_nt: TGTGCCAGCAGCCCACCCGGGTCTCTCACCACAGATACGCAGTATTTT; v_call: TRBV5-6; d_call: NA; j_call: TRBJ2-3
cdr3_aa: CASSLNSGYTGELFF; cdr3_nt: TGCGCCAGCAGCTTGAATTCAGGGTACACCGGGGAGCTGTTTTTT; v_call: TRBV5-1; d_call: NA; j_call: TRBJ2-2
cdr3_aa: CASSQVIGQGDEKLFF; cdr3_nt: TGTGCCAGCAGCCAAGTTATAGGACAGGGCGATGAAAAACTGTTTTTT; v_call: TRBV4-2; d_call: TRBD1; j_call: TRBJ1-4
cdr3_aa: CASSFGGGAYTGELFF; cdr3_nt: TGCGCCAGCAGTTTTGGTGGCGGGGCCTACACCGGGGAGCTGTTTTTT; v_call: TRBV5-1; d_call: NA; j_call: TRBJ2-2
cdr3_aa: CASSVQGVGNTIYF; cdr3_nt: TGTGCCAGCAGCGTACAGGGGGTAGGAAACACCATATATTTT; v_call: TRBV7-6; d_call: TRBD1; j_call: TRBJ1-3
cdr3_aa: CASSEQQGGDTEAFF; cdr3_nt: TGTGCCAGCAGTGAACAACAGGGAGGGGACACTGAAGCTTTCTTT; v_call: TRBV2; d_call: NA; j_call: TRBJ1-1